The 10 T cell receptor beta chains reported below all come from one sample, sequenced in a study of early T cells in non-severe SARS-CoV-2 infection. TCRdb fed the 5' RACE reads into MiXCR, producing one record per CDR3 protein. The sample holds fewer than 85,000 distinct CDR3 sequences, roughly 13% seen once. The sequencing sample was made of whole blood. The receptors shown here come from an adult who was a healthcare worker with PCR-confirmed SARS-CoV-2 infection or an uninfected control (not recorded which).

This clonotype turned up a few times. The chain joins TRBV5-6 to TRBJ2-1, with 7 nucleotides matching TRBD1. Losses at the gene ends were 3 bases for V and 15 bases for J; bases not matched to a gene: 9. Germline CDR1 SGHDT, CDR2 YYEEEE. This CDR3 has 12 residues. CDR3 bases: TGTGCCAGCAGCTGGGACAGTTGGACCCTGTTCTTC. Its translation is CASSWDSWTLFF. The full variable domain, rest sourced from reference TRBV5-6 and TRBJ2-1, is DAGVTQSPTHLIKTRGQQVTLRCSPKSGHDTVSWYQQALGQGPQFIFQYYEEEERQRGNFPDRFSGHQFPNYSSELNVNALLLGDSALYLCASSWDSWTLFFGPGTRLTVL.

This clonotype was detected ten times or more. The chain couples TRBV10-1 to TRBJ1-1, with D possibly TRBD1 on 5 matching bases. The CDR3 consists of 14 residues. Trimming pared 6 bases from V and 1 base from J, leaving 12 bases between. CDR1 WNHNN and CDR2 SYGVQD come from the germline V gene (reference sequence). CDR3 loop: CASRNEGQNTEAFF. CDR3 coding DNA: TGCGCCAGCAGGAATGAGGGGCAGAACACTGAAGCTTTCTTT.

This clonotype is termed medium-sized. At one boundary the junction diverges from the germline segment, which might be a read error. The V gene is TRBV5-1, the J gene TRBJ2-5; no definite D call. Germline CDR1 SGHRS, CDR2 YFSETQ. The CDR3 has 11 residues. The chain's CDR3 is CASSLEETQYF. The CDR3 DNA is TGTGCCAGCAGCTTAGAAGAGACCCAGTACTTC.

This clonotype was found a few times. CDR3: CSATDRGSYNEQFF. The DNA of the CDR3 is TGCAGTGCTACGGACAGGGGCTCCTACAATGAGCAGTTCTTC. The chain is built from TRBV20-1 and TRBJ2-1, with TRBD1 matching 9 bases. V shed 4 bases, J shed 0 bases, and the junction held 1 base outside the gene matches. CDR1 and CDR2 (germline): DFQATT, SNEGSKA (reference sequence). The CDR3 totals 14 residues.

The CDR3 region has the DNA TGTGCCAGCAGTGATTCAGGGGCTGCTTTCTTT. This translates into CASSDSGAAFF. The gene calls are TRBV2 and TRBJ1-1; possibly TRBD1 for D (6 bases). Between the trimmed V and J ends, which lost 3 bases and 11 bases, there was a span of 10 bases. Germline CDR1 is SNHLY and CDR2 is FYNNEI. The CDR3 sequence is 11 residues long.

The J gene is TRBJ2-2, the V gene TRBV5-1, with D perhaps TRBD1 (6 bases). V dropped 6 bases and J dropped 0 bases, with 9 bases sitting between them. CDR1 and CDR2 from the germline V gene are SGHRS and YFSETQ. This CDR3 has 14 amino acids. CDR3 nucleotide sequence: TGCGCCAGCACCGGGACAACGAACACCGGGGAGCTGTTTTTT. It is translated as CASTGTTNTGELFF.

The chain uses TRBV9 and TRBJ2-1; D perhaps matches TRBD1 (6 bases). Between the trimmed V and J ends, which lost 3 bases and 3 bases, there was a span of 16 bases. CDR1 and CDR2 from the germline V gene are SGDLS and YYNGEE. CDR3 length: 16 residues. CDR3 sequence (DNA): TGTGCCAGCAGCGCGGAGGACAGCAATCTCTACAATGAGCAGTTCTTC. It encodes CASSAEDSNLYNEQFF.

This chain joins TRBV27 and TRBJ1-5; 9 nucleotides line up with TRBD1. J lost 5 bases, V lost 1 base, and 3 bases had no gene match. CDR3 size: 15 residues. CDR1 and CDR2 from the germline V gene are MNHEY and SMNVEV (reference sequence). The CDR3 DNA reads TGTGCCAGCAGTTTATGGACAGGGGATGATCAGCCCCAGCATTTT. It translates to CASSLWTGDDQPQHF.

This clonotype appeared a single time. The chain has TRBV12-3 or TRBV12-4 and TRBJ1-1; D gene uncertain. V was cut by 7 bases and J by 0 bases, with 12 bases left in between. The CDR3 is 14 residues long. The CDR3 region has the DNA TGTGCCAGCACGTCTTCGGGTATGAACACTGAAGCTTTCTTT. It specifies CASTSSGMNTEAFF.

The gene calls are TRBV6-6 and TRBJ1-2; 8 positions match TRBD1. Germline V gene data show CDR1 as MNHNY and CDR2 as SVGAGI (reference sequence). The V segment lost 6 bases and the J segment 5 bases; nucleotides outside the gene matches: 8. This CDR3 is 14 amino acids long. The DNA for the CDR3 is TGTGCCAGCAGCTACGAAACAGGGGGATATGGCTACACCTTC. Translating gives CASSYETGGYGYTF.